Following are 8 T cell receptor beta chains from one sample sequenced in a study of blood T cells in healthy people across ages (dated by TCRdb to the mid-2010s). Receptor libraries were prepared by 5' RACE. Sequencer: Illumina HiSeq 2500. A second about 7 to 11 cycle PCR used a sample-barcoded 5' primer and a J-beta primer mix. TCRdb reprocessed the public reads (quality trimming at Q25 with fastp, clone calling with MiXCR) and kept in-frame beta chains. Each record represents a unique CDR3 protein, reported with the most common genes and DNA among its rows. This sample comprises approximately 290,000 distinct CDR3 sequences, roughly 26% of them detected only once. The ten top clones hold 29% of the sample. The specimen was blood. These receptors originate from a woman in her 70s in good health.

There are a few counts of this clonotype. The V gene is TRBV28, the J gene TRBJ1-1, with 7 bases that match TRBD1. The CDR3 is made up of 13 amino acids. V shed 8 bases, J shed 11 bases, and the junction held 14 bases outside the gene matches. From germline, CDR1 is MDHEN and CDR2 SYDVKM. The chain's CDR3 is CASRETGAYTAFF. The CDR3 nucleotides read TGTGCCAGCCGGGAAACAGGGGCGTATACGGCTTTCTTT.

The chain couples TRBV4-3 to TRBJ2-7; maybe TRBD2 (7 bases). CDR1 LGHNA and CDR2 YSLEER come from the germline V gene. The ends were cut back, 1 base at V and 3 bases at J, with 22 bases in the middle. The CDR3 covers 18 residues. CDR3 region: CASSQGGGLRGGLYEQYF. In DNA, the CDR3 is TGCGCCAGCAGCCAAGGTGGGGGTCTGAGGGGGGGACTCTACGAGCAGTACTTC.

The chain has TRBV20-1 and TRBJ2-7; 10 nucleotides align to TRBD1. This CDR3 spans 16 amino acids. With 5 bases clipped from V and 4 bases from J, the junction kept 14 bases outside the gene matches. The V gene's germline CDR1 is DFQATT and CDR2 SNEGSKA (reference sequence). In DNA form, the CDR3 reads TGCAGTGCTTTTTCTTCGACAGGGGGCAAGGGGTACGAGCAGTACTTC. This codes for CSAFSSTGGKGYEQYF.

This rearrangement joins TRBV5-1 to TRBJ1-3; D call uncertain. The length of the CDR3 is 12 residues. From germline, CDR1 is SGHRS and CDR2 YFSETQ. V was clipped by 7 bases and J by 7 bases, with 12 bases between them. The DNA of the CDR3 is TGCGCCAGCGGAGATGAATTTAACACCATATATTTT. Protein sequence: CASGDEFNTIYF.

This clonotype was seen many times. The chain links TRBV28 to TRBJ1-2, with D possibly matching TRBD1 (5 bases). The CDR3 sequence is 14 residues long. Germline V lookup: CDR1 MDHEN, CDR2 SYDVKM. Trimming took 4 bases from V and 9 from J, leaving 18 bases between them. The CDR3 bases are TGTGCCAGCAGTTCGGGGGGTAGCCCCATTAGCTACACCTTC. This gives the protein CASSSGGSPISYTF.

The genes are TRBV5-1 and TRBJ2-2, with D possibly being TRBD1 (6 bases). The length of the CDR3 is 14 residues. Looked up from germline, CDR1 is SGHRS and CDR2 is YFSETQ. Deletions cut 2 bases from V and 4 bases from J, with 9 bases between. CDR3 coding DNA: TGCGCCAGCAGCTTTACAGGGTTCACCGGGGAGCTGTTTTTT. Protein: CASSFTGFTGELFF.

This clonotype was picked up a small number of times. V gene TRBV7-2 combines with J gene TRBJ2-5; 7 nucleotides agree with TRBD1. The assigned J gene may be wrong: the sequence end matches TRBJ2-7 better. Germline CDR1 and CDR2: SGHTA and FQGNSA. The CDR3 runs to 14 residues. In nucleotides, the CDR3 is TGTGCCAGCAGCTTATCGACAGGGTACTACGAGCAGTACTTC. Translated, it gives CASSLSTGYYEQYF.

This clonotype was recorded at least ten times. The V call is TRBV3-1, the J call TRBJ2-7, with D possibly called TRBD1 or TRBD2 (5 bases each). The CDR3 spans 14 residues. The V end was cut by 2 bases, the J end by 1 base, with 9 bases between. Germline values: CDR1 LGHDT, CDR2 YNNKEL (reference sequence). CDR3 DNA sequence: TGTGCCAGCAGCCAAAGGGACGGTTCCTACGAGCAGTACTTC. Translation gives CASSQRDGSYEQYF.